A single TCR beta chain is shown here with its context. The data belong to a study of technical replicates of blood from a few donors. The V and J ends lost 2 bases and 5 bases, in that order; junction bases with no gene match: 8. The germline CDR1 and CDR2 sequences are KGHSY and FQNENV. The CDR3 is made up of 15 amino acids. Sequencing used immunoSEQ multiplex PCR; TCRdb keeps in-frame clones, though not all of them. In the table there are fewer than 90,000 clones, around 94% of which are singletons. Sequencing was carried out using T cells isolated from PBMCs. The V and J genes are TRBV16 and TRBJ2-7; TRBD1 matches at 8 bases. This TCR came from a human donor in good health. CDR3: CASSQGQGSYHEQYF. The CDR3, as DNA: TGTGCCAGCAGCCAAGGACAGGGTAGTTACCACGAGCAGTACTTC.